This TCR beta chain was documented in a study of CD8+CD57+ T cells in acquired aplastic anemia. Study overall: Isolated CD4+ and CD8+ cells, once sorted, yielded DNA averaging about 3.2 ug. Sequencing produced an average of approximately 10 million reads per healthy donor for CD4+ cells.

CDR3 length equals 14 residues. Germline V gene sequence: CDR1 SGHTA, CDR2 FQGNSA. Trimming stripped 4 bases from V and 6 bases from J, with 13 bases between. Study-level results: Patients and controls shared twenty-nine CD8+ CDR3 sequences, highly expressed in patients.

On this clonotype: Antigen: not known.

Profiling of TCR beta VDJ combinations and CDR3 sequences used genomic DNA as template. MiXCR, applied by TCRdb to the reads, yields one record per CDR3 protein. The sample consists of about 420,000 distinct CDR3 sequences, about two thirds of them appearing once. The rearrangement joins TRBV7-2 to TRBJ1-5, with a possible D match to TRBD1 (5 bases). The receptor was derived from a human donor in good health, serving as a control. The sample taken for sequencing was sorted CD4+, CD8+, or CD8+CD57+ T cells (not recorded which) from PBMCs. The CDR3 DNA reads TGTGCCAGCAGCTCCCAGCGGGGGGGTCAGCCCCAGCATTTT. Residues: CASSSQRGGQPQHF.